Listed here are 7 T cell receptor beta chains from one sample, sequenced in a study of CD8+ T cells in alopecia areata. Extracted RNA was reverse transcribed into cDNA, the sequencing template. TCRdb keeps only in-frame clones here, not all; method: immunoSEQ multiplex PCR. This table has 90,000 to 100,000 clones, roughly two fifths appearing once. Material for sequencing was CD4+ T cells sorted from blood. The receptor set was obtained from a human donor with alopecia areata.

This clone was counted a few times. Other DNA sequences in this sample translate to the same CDR3. This chain connects TRBV5-1 to TRBJ1-1, with D unresolved. The CDR3 spans 14 residues. Trimming took 0 bases from V and 0 from J, leaving 6 bases between them. CDR1 SGHRS and CDR2 YFSETQ come from the germline V gene. The CDR3 loop reads CASSLEGLNTEAFF. DNA of the CDR3: TGCGCCAGCAGCTTGGAGGGCCTGAACACTGAAGCTTTCTTT.

The CDR3 here is CAWSDNTGELFF. The CDR3 nucleotides read TGTGCCTGGAGTGATAACACCGGGGAGCTGTTTTTT. The gene calls are TRBV30 and TRBJ2-2; no clear D gene. This CDR3 contains 12 residues. The V and J ends lost 1 base and 2 bases respectively, with 2 bases between them. Looked up from germline, CDR1 is GTSNPN and CDR2 is SVGIG (reference sequence).

V and J are TRBV14 and TRBJ2-1, with D unresolved. This CDR3 contains 18 residues. The ends were cut back, 0 bases at V and 8 bases at J, with 23 bases in the middle. The germline gives CDR1 SGHDN, CDR2 FVKESK. CDR3: CASSQEPRTHWYIDEQFF. The CDR3 DNA sequence: TGTGCCAGCAGCCAAGAACCCAGGACCCACTGGTATATAGATGAGCAGTTCTTC.

The chain links TRBV15 to TRBJ2-7, with no clear D. The CDR3 spans 12 residues. Trimming removed 1 base at V and 6 bases at J, with 7 bases between. In germline, CDR1 is LNHNV, CDR2 YYDKDF (reference sequence). The CDR3 loop reads CATSRVAGEQYF. In DNA, the CDR3 is TGTGCCACCAGCAGAGTTGCAGGCGAGCAGTACTTC.

The rearrangement joins TRBV23-1 to TRBJ1-1, with no clear D. TRBV23-1 is identified as an open reading frame with a role that is uncertain. V dropped 4 bases and J dropped 0 bases, with 12 bases sitting between them. The CDR3 is made up of 15 amino acids. CDR3 sequence: CASSRIRNMNTEAFF. The CDR3 DNA reads as TGCGCCAGCAGTCGAATCAGAAACATGAACACTGAAGCTTTCTTT.

V usage is TRBV2 and J usage is TRBJ2-3; no firm D call. The CDR3 has 15 residues. Trimming shortened V by 7 bases and J by 1 base, and 15 bases separated the two germline ends. The germline gives CDR1 SNHLY, CDR2 FYNNEI. The CDR3 DNA reads TGTGCCAGCACTGTGCTTCCCGTCGGCACAGATACGCAGTATTTT. Protein: CASTVLPVGTDTQYF.

The J gene is TRBJ2-5, the V gene TRBV4-1; no clear D gene. CDR1 and CDR2 from the germline V gene are MGHRA and YSYEKL. The CDR3 totals 16 residues. V lost 1 base and J 1 base, leaving 13 bases between the germline ends. CDR3 DNA: TGCGCCAGCAGCCAAGGTTTTCAGAGGTCCCAAGAGACCCAGTACTTC. The encoded protein is CASSQGFQRSQETQYF.